This T cell receptor (beta chain) was recorded in a study of CXCR3-negative and CXCR3-positive naive CD8 T cells (dated by TCRdb to the late 2010s). In terms of the full investigation: Roughly 130 million TRB reads were obtained in total, roughly 1.5 +/- 0.3 million reads per library. The diversity and physicochemical repertoire analyses included fewer than twelve donors pooled from two independent experiments. TRBV-TRBJ cluster analysis included naive subsets from 5 or 6 donors and memory cells from 3 donors.

Data came from a NextSeq 550. The Human TCR Profiling Kit (MiLaboratory) was used to prepare UMI-labeled 5' RACE TRB cDNA libraries. The full amount of extracted RNA was used for cDNA synthesis, and the full amount of resulting cDNA was used for PCR amplification. Libraries were prepared in parallel using an identical number of PCR cycles. Turning to the authors' computational methods: About 53,000 +/- 9,400 unique UMI-labeled TRB cDNA molecules per library were extracted with MIGEC and MiXCR, with at least two reads per UMI required. Each library averaged roughly 36,000 +/- 9,600 functional in-frame TRB CDR3 nucleotide clonotypes without stop codons. After downsampling to 5000 UMI-labeled TRB molecules per sample, diversity metrics such as normalized Shannon-Wiener and Chao1 were calculated in VDJtools. Clonotype-size-weighted physicochemical properties of the central five CDR3 residues (interaction energy, strength, volume and Kidera factor 4) were computed in VDJtools. Based on TCRdb reprocessing of the reads, there is one entry per CDR3 protein sequence, and DNA is missing. Here the V and J calls rest on TCRdb's processing, not on the authors' analysis. The sample table includes about 23,000 distinct CDR3 sequences. Of the sample, over 15% falls within the top ten clones.

Beyond this particular receptor, the publication reports: Because surface CD5, which is linked to self-reactivity in mice, was comparable between the naive subsets, TCR interaction strength was also inferred from the physicochemical properties of TRB CDR3s. CXCR3 expression partially decreased after cryopreservation, so most assays used freshly isolated PBMCs. Both naive subsets had comparably high repertoire diversity, while memory CD8+ T cells had much lower repertoire diversity. TRBV-TRBJ usage was similar between naive CXCR3-negative and CXCR3-positive cells from the same donor, while memory cells showed distinct patterns.

Worth noting for this clonotype: No cognate antigen has been identified for it.

In the germline V gene, CDR1 corresponds to KGHDR and CDR2 to SFDVKD. The CDR3 covers 16 residues, taking in both the cysteine and the phenylalanine. The DNA is not on file. For every CD8+ T cell subset, approximately 330,000 cells were flow-sorted straight into RLT lysis buffer, and each subset was sorted in triplicate. Using standard density gradient centrifugation, peripheral blood mononuclear cells were isolated from buffy coats. Total RNA was extracted from sorted cells using an RNeasy Mini Kit. The chain is encoded by TRBV24-1 joined to TRBJ2-3; TCRdb's D gene call, TRBD2, goes unchecked for lack of DNA. The clonotype originates from a human donor in good health. Some clones in this sample may be carry-over from other donors' samples. The sequenced sample was memory CD8+ T cells from blood. The cell subset or site label here, explained by the study, means: conventional CD8+ memory T cells (TMEM), sorted as controls. This receptor carries the CDR3 CATREDSRERPDTQYF.